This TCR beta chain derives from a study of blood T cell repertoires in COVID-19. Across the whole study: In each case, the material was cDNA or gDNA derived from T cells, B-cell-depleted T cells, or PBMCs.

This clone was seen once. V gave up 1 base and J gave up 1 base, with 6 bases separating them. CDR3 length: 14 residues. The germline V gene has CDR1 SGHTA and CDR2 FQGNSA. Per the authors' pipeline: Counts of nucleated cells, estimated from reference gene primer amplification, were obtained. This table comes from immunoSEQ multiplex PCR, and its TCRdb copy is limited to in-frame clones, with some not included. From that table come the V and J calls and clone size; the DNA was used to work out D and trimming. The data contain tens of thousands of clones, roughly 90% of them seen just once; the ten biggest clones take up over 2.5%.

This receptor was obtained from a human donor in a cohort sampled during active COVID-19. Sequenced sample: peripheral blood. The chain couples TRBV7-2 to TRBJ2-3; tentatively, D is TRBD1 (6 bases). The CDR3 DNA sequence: TGTGCCAGCAGCTTAGGGACAGGCACAGATACGCAGTATTTT. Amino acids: CASSLGTGTDTQYF.